A single TCR beta chain is shown here with its context. Its cognate antigen is unknown. Germline CDR1 is MNHEY and CDR2 is SVGEGT. This CDR3 contains 13 residues. The V end lost 0 bases, the J end lost 12 bases, and 12 bases lay between the germline ends. Peripheral blood was drawn, about 9.7 milliliters per donor. This specimen comes from a study of blood T cells in healthy people across ages. Study information: Per every two T cells, about one barcoded beta molecule was captured by template switching. Points from the study as a whole: There were more naive CD4+ cells and higher diversity in long-lived donors than in aged donors. While age rose, TCR beta diversity per million T cells dropped in a roughly linear way.

A J-beta primer mix and a sample-barcoded 5' primer were used in a second PCR of roughly 6 to 11 cycles. TCRdb passed the 5' RACE reads through MiXCR, listing each CDR3 protein once. There are roughly 2 million distinct CDR3 sequences in the sample; around 50% occur only once, and approximately 2% lies in the top ten. Material for sequencing was blood. J is TRBJ2-1 and V is TRBV6-2 or TRBV6-3; no reliable D call. The sequence came from a woman in her thirties or forties in good health. CDR3 nucleotide sequence: TGTGCCAGCAGTTACTCGACACCGCCAGGGCAGTTCTTC. Residues: CASSYSTPPGQFF.